The 21 T cell receptor beta chains listed next were all sequenced from one sample in a study of identical twins. A single record per CDR3 protein comes from TCRdb applying MiXCR to the 5' RACE reads. Altogether some 1,700,000 distinct CDR3 sequences are present, more than 30% being singletons, with the ten largest covering roughly 0.3%. The material sequenced was cord blood. These receptors all stem from a newborn girl in good health.

This clonotype was counted ten times or more. The chain links TRBV20-1 to TRBJ1-2; 11 bases fit TRBD1. Per germline, CDR1 DFQATT and CDR2 SNEGSKA (reference sequence). The CDR3 extends over 14 amino acids. With 3 bases clipped from V and 2 bases from J, the junction kept 2 bases outside the gene matches. The DNA of the CDR3 is TGCAGTGCTAGTCGGGACAGGGGGAACTATGGCTACACCTTC. As protein: CSASRDRGNYGYTF.

The chain has TRBV27 and TRBJ2-7; D unresolved. V lost 6 bases and J lost 3, with 12 bases in between. Per germline, CDR1 MNHEY and CDR2 SMNVEV (reference sequence). This CDR3 has 13 residues. The CDR3 bases are TGTGCCAGCAGGGTCAACGCCTACTACGAGCAGTACTTC. Translation gives CASRVNAYYEQYF.

The chain couples TRBV5-1 to TRBJ1-1; D is perhaps TRBD1 (6 bases). Trimming pared 1 base from V and 2 bases from J, leaving 12 bases between. CDR3 length equals 15 residues. The germline gives CDR1 SGHRS, CDR2 YFSETQ. The CDR3 bases are TGCGCCAGCAGCTTGACGTCAGGGGCCAACACTGAAGCTTTCTTT. Its protein is CASSLTSGANTEAFF.

This chain uses TRBV5-1 with TRBJ2-2; TRBD2 agrees at 15 bases. This CDR3 has 20 amino acids. Germline V gives CDR1 SGHRS, CDR2 YFSETQ. The V and J ends lost 4 bases and 7 bases, in that order; junction bases with no gene match: 17. The CDR3 region is CASSGTSGRLTFEPLGELFF. The CDR3 DNA reads as TGCGCCAGCAGCGGGACTAGCGGGAGGCTAACTTTCGAACCTCTCGGGGAGCTGTTTTTT.

This clonotype has a handful of counts. The V gene is TRBV15, the J gene TRBJ2-7; no firm D call. Germline V gene lookup returns CDR1 LNHNV and CDR2 YYDKDF (reference sequence). The CDR3 has 13 residues. The ends were cut back, 1 base at V and 5 bases at J, with 9 bases in the middle. CDR3 in amino acids: CATSRGPKDEQYF. The CDR3 DNA reads TGTGCCACCAGCAGAGGTCCCAAGGACGAGCAGTACTTC.

Remarks on this clonotype: A junction end diverges from the germline sequence, so it may reflect a read error. This chain uses TRBV20-1 with TRBJ2-5; 9 bases line up with TRBD2. This CDR3 is 13 amino acids long. Per germline, CDR1 DFQATT and CDR2 SNEGSKA (reference sequence). CDR3 sequence: CGASSGSFSTQYF. DNA for the CDR3: TGCGGTGCTAGTAGCGGGAGTTTTTCCACCCAGTACTTC.

On this clonotype itself: An end of the junction does not agree with germline; a read error may underlie this. The V call is TRBV5-6, the J call TRBJ1-2; no clear D gene. Germline V CDR1 and CDR2: SGHDT, YYEEEE. The CDR3 has 12 amino acids. CDR3 protein: CASNLNGEGYTF. In nucleotides, the CDR3 is TGTGCCAGCAACTTGAACGGGGAGGGCTACACCTTC.

The CDR3: CATSVGLAGDEQFF. Written as DNA, the CDR3 is TGTGCCACCAGTGTGGGACTAGCGGGGGATGAGCAGTTCTTC. V and J are TRBV24-1 and TRBJ2-1, with 14 bases identical to TRBD2. The V and J ends lost 5 bases and 8 bases, in that order; junction bases with no gene match: 1. The CDR3 is 14 amino acids. Germline V lookup: CDR1 KGHDR, CDR2 SFDVKD.

This clonotype came up many times. The chain couples TRBV6-1 to TRBJ1-2, with D hard to call. This CDR3 is built from 13 residues. CDR1 is MNHNS, CDR2 SASEGT, per germline. Trimming cost V 2 bases and J 1 base, with 5 bases left between them. CDR3 in DNA: TGTGCCAGCAGTGAACCCTATAACTATGGCTACACCTTC. Translated: CASSEPYNYGYTF.

The table lists this clonotype with a few counts. V usage is TRBV20-1 and J usage is TRBJ2-7, with 9 positions matching TRBD1. CDR1 DFQATT and CDR2 SNEGSKA come from the germline V gene (reference sequence). The CDR3 spans 13 residues. Losses at the gene ends were 5 bases for V and 2 bases for J; bases not matched to a gene: 4. The CDR3 nucleotides are TGCAGTGCTGCACGGGACAGGGCCTACGAGCAGTACTTC. Encoded protein: CSAARDRAYEQYF.

The rearrangement links TRBV27 to TRBJ1-5; unclear D gene. CDR1 is MNHEY, CDR2 SMNVEV, per germline (reference sequence). V gave up 1 base and J gave up 0 bases, with 13 bases separating them. The CDR3 loop spans 17 amino acids. Here the CDR3 DNA reads TGTGCCAGCAGTTTATACCCAATCCTCGGTAGCAATCAGCCCCAGCATTTT. Amino acid sequence: CASSLYPILGSNQPQHF.

J is TRBJ2-4 and V is TRBV5-1; either TRBD1 or TRBD2 may supply D (6 bases each). This CDR3 is built from 14 residues. V was trimmed by 4 bases and J by 2 bases, leaving 10 bases between them. CDR1 is SGHRS and CDR2 is YFSETQ in the germline V gene. CDR3: CASSPRGPKNIQYF. The CDR3 DNA sequence: TGCGCCAGCAGCCCTCGGGGGCCCAAAAACATTCAGTACTTC.

This clonotype occurred many times. The chain recombines TRBV3-1 with TRBJ1-2; the match to TRBD1 covers 8 bases. CDR3 length: 15 amino acids. With 1 base clipped from V and 5 bases from J, the junction kept 6 bases outside the gene matches. Germline CDR1 is LGHDT and CDR2 is YNNKEL (reference sequence). The chain's CDR3 is CASSQAGQGAYGYTF. The CDR3 region has the DNA TGTGCCAGCAGCCAAGCCGGACAGGGTGCGTATGGCTACACCTTC.

The chain uses TRBV28 and TRBJ2-2; the D is unclear. The germline V gene encodes CDR1 MDHEN and CDR2 SYDVKM. The CDR3 extends over 15 amino acids. Trimming took off 2 bases at V and 4 bases at J, with 11 bases between the two ends. The DNA for the CDR3 is TGTGCCAGCAGTTTAAGTCTCCTCCTCACCGGGGAGCTGTTTTTT. This translates into CASSLSLLLTGELFF. Combining the CDR3 with reference TRBV28 and TRBJ2-2 gives the whole variable domain DVKVTQSSRYLVKRTGEKVFLECVQDMDHENMFWYRQDPGLGLRLIYFSYDVKMKEKGDIPEGYSVSREKKERFSLILESASTNQTSMYLCASSLSLLLTGELFFGEGSRLTVL.

This clonotype has at least ten counts. The gene calls are TRBV24-1 and TRBJ2-4; D is perhaps TRBD1 (6 bases). V lost 11 bases, J lost 0 bases, and 16 bases lay in between. From germline, CDR1 is KGHDR and CDR2 SFDVKD. The CDR3 consists of 15 residues. The CDR3 bases are TGTGCCATTTCTCGGACAGAAGTAGCCAAAAACATTCAGTACTTC. This encodes CAISRTEVAKNIQYF.

V and J are TRBV6-6 and TRBJ2-5; D is possibly TRBD1 or TRBD2 (5 bases each). The CDR3 totals 13 residues. Trimming stripped 7 bases from V and 3 bases from J, with 12 bases between. The germline CDR1 and CDR2 sequences are MNHNY and SVGAGI (reference sequence). DNA for the CDR3: TGTGCCAGCACTACACTAGGGGAAGAGACCCAGTACTTC. It codes for CASTTLGEETQYF.

This chain uses TRBV4-2 with TRBJ2-7; TRBD2 is a possible D gene (5 bases). The CDR3 has 17 amino acids. Trimming took 2 bases from V and 7 from J, leaving 24 bases between them. Germline lookup yields CDR1 LGHNA and CDR2 YNFKEQ. DNA for the CDR3: TGTGCCAGCAGCCAACAAGGACTTCCCAGCTCCTACAATGAGCAGTACTTC. Its translation: CASSQQGLPSSYNEQYF.

The chain recombines TRBV9 with TRBJ2-7; 9 bases agree with TRBD2. Germline V gene data show CDR1 as SGDLS and CDR2 as YYNGEE. The J segment lost 7 bases and the V segment lost 0 bases, leaving 5 bases of the junction unmatched. The CDR3 sequence is 14 residues long. CDR3 amino acids: CASSVAVAGGEQYF. The CDR3 coding sequence is TGTGCCAGCAGCGTAGCTGTTGCGGGGGGGGAGCAGTACTTC.

This chain connects TRBV27 to TRBJ1-4; D may be TRBD1 (6 bases). The CDR3 spans 16 residues. CDR1 is MNHEY, CDR2 SMNVEV, per germline (reference sequence). The germline V and J ends were trimmed by 2 bases and 2 bases, with 12 bases remaining between them. CDR3: CASSLRGRETNEKLFF. CDR3 bases: TGTGCCAGCAGTTTACGGGGGCGGGAGACTAATGAAAAACTGTTTTTT.

This clonotype was recorded a few times. This chain joins TRBV29-1 and TRBJ2-3; perhaps TRBD2 as D (5 bases). The V gene's germline CDR1 is SQVTM and CDR2 ANQGSEA. The CDR3 consists of 19 residues. Trimming took off 5 bases at V and 10 bases at J, with 37 bases between the two ends. The CDR3 protein is CSVCWEGHWWRSRVSAQYF. CDR3 DNA: TGCAGCGTTTGTTGGGAAGGGCATTGGTGGAGGTCTAGAGTCTCAGCGCAGTATTTT.

The chain uses TRBV20-1 and TRBJ1-1; D is ambiguous. The germline V gene encodes CDR1 DFQATT and CDR2 SNEGSKA (reference sequence). The CDR3 spans 11 residues. In DNA, the CDR3 is TGCAGCATGAAGGAGGACACTGAAGCTTTCTTT. It translates to CSMKEDTEAFF.